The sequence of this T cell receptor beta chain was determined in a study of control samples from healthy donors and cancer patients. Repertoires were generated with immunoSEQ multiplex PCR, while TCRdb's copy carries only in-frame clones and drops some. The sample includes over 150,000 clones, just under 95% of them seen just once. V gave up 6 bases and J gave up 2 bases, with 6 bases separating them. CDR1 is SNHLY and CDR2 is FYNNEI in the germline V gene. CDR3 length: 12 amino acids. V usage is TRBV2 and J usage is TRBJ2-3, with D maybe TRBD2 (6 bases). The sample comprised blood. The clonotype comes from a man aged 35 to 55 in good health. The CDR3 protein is CASRRDTDTQYF. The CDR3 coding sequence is TGTGCCAGCAGGCGGGACACAGATACGCAGTATTTT.